This T cell receptor beta chain was recorded in a study of beta chain features in type 1 diabetes. Study-level findings and limits: The study found moderately but significantly shorter TCRB CDR3s in all four CD4+ subsets of Type 1 diabetes patients.

This clone was counted between two and nine times. Its antigen is not known. TCRB transcripts that were expressed got sequenced, as all of the isolated RNA had been reverse transcribed. Measured with immunoSEQ multiplex PCR; TCRdb has only the in-frame clones, and not every one. The table has roughly 700,000 clones, roughly 12% seen once. The CDR3 totals 17 residues. The chain couples TRBV1 to TRBJ1-5. TRBV1 is deemed a pseudogene. Sequences were obtained from naive CD4+ T cells from blood. The source is a young man with type 1 diabetes. DNA of the CDR3: TGCACCAGCAGCCAAGAGTTCCGAGGCTCTAGCAATCAGCCCCAGCATTTT. Protein product: CTSSQEFRGSSNQPQHF.